The clone carrying this T cell receptor beta chain was observed many times. Antigen unknown. These data originate in a study of T cell repertoires in cytomegalovirus infection. Study-wide context: Both CMV infection and a matching HLA type were indicated by public TCR beta signatures.

TCRdb passed the reads through MiXCR, listing each CDR3 protein once. The data show 200,000 to 300,000 distinct CDR3 sequences, with roughly 15% seen just once and 7% to 9.5% held by the top ten. Regarding the study as a whole: The ex vivo response showed dominance by HLA-C-restricted CMV-specific TCR beta clonotypes.

Trimming took 5 bases from V and 6 from J; bases not matched to a gene: 8. Germline V lookup: CDR1 MNHNS, CDR2 SASEGT. This CDR3 has 15 amino acids. Sequenced input: PBMCs. The chain is built from TRBV6-1 and TRBJ2-1; 9 bases match TRBD1. The sequence came from a human donor in good health (CMV status not recorded). Some clones in this sample may be carry-over from other donors' samples. CDR3 in DNA: TGTGCCAGCAGTTATGACAGGGGGAAGGGCAATGAGCAGTTCTTC. This encodes CASSYDRGKGNEQFF.